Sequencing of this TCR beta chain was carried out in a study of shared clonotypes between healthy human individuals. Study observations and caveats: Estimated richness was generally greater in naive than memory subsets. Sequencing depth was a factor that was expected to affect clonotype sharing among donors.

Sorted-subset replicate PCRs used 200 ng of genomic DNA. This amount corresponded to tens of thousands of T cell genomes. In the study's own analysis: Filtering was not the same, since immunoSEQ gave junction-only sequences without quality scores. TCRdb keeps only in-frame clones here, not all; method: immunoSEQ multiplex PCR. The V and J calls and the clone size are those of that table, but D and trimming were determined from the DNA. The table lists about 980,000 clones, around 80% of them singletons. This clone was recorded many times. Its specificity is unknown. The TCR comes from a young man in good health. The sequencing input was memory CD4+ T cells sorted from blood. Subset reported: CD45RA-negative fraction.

CDR3 bases: TGTGCCAGCAGTCAAGGGTGGAGCACAGATACGCAGTATTTT. Translated: CASSQGWSTDTQYF. This rearrangement joins TRBV6-1 to TRBJ2-3; no reliable D call. The germline CDR1 and CDR2 sequences are MNHNS and SASEGT. This CDR3 contains 14 residues. V was cut by 5 bases and J by 0 bases, with 9 bases left in between.